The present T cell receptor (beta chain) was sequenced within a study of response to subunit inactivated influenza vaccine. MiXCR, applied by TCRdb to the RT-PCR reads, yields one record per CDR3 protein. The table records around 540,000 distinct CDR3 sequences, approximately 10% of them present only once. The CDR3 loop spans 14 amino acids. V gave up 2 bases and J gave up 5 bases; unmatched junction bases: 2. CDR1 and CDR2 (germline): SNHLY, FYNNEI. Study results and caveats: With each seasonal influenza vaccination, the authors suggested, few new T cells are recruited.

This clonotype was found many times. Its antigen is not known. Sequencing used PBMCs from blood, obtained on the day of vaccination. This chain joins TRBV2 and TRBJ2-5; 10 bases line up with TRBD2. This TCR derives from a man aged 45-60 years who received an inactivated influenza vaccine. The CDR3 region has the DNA TGTGCCAGCAGTGAACTAGCGGGAGCTGAGACCCAGTACTTC. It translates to CASSELAGAETQYF.